What follows are 18 T cell receptor beta chains derived from one specimen sequenced in a study of shared clonotypes between healthy human individuals. It was CD45RO-negative cells, positively selected for CCR7, that made up naive CD8 cells, with terminally differentiated effector memory CD45RA+ cells excluded. The protocol was immunoSEQ multiplex PCR, while the TCRdb copy is restricted to in-frame clones and leaves out a portion. The data contain 560,000 or so clones, about 96% of them singletons. The sample taken for sequencing was naive CD8+ T cells sorted from blood. The receptors originated from a woman aged 25-40 years in good health.

The chain couples TRBV5-6 to TRBJ1-1; D is unclear. V was shortened by 1 base and J by 2 bases, with 6 bases between the two germline ends. CDR3 length equals 13 residues. In germline, CDR1 is SGHDT, CDR2 YYEEEE. CDR3 protein: CASSLTVNTEAFF. CDR3 nucleotides: TGTGCCAGCAGCTTGACAGTAAACACTGAAGCTTTCTTT.

The chain joins TRBV7-9 to TRBJ1-1; 9 bases are shared with TRBD1. This CDR3 contains 14 residues. Losses at the gene ends were 7 bases for V and 0 bases for J; bases not matched to a gene: 3. CDR1 is SEHNR and CDR2 is FQNEAQ in the germline V gene (reference sequence). The CDR3 DNA reads as TGTGCCAGCACAGGGACAGGGATGAACACTGAAGCTTTCTTT. This translates into CASTGTGMNTEAFF.

The chain couples TRBV27 to TRBJ2-7, with TRBD2 matching over 8 bases. The CDR3 has 16 amino acids. Germline trimming cut 3 bases from V and 5 bases from J; bases unmatched to any gene: 12. From germline, CDR1 is MNHEY and CDR2 SMNVEV (reference sequence). The CDR3 DNA reads TGTGCCAGCAGTTTGGTCCCCAGCGGGAGAACGGACGAGCAGTACTTC. It specifies CASSLVPSGRTDEQYF.

DNA of the CDR3: TGTGCCAGCAACGACAGGTCGTCTGGAAACACCATATATTTT. This sequence encodes CASNDRSSGNTIYF. The V call is TRBV9, the J call TRBJ1-3; tentative D call: TRBD1 (6 bases). Looked up from germline, CDR1 is SGDLS and CDR2 is YYNGEE. V lost 6 bases and J 1 base, leaving 11 bases between the germline ends. This CDR3 region has 14 residues.

About this clone itself: Its ends do not fully match the called genes, so a read error is possible. V usage is TRBV7-9 and J usage is TRBJ2-7; D perhaps matches TRBD1 (6 bases). The CDR3 extends over 13 amino acids. Germline V gene lookup returns CDR1 SEHNR and CDR2 FQNEAQ (reference sequence). CDR3 in amino acids: CASSLGQKSEQYF. The CDR3 bases are TGTGCCAGCAGTTTAGGACAGAAGTCGGAGCAGTACTTC. The variable domain in full, with the rest retrieved from reference TRBV7-9 and TRBJ2-7, is DTGVSQNPRHKITKRGQNVTFRCDPISEHNRLYWYRQTLGQGPEFLTYFQNEAQLEKSRLLSDRFSAERPKGSFSTLEIQRTEQGDSAMYLCASSLGQKSEQYFGPGTRLTVT.

The chain combines TRBV2 with TRBJ2-7, with D unclear. V dropped 7 bases and J dropped 0 bases, with 19 bases sitting between them. The CDR3 extends over 16 amino acids. Germline V CDR1 and CDR2: SNHLY, FYNNEI. DNA of the CDR3: TGTGCCAGCATCCCAGGTCCCGGGTCGGACTCCTACGAGCAGTACTTC. It codes for CASIPGPGSDSYEQYF. The variable domain in full, completed from reference TRBV2 and TRBJ2-7, reads EPEVTQTPSHQVTQMGQEVILRCVPISNHLYFYWYRQILGQKVEFLVSFYNNEISEKSEIFDDQFSVERPDGSNFTLKIRSTKLEDSAMYFCASIPGPGSDSYEQYFGPGTRLTVT.

The CDR3 region is CASRGQGANTEAFF. CDR3 bases: TGCGCCAGCAGGGGTCAGGGGGCGAACACTGAAGCTTTCTTT. The chain has TRBV4-1 and TRBJ1-1; 8 nucleotides line up with TRBD1. V trimming: 6 bases; J trimming: 1 base; junction bases outside the gene matches: 4. Per germline, CDR1 MGHRA and CDR2 YSYEKL. This CDR3 comprises 14 residues.

The J gene is TRBJ1-3, the V gene TRBV5-8, with D unclear. Germline values: CDR1 SGHTS, CDR2 YDEGEE. V lost 2 bases and J lost 4, with 10 bases in between. The CDR3 sequence is 14 residues long. CDR3 sequence reads: CASSFGVRGNTIYF. CDR3 nucleotide sequence: TGTGCCAGCAGCTTTGGGGTCCGAGGAAACACCATATATTTT.

The rearrangement joins TRBV7-9 to TRBJ2-1; 8 bases map to TRBD2. CDR1 and CDR2 from the germline V gene are SEHNR and FQNEAQ (reference sequence). The CDR3 is made up of 17 amino acids. V lost 4 bases and J lost 4; bases outside the gene matches: 12. CDR3 sequence: CASSSNRLAISYNEQFF. CDR3 nucleotide sequence: TGTGCCAGCAGCTCTAATAGACTAGCGATCTCTTACAATGAGCAGTTCTTC. Complete variable domain (other parts from reference TRBV7-9 and TRBJ2-1): DTGVSQNPRHKITKRGQNVTFRCDPISEHNRLYWYRQTLGQGPEFLTYFQNEAQLEKSRLLSDRFSAERPKGSFSTLEIQRTEQGDSAMYLCASSSNRLAISYNEQFFGPGTRLTVL.

In the case of this clone: Other DNA sequences in the same sample also yield this CDR3. V is TRBV27 and J is TRBJ2-7; the D is unclear. Germline loops: CDR1 MNHEY, CDR2 SMNVEV (reference sequence). CDR3 length equals 13 residues. V was trimmed by 5 bases and J by 4 bases, leaving 12 bases between them. DNA for the CDR3: TGTGCCAGCAGTCCGGGTTTAGGGTACGAGCAGTACTTC. As protein: CASSPGLGYEQYF.

The chain has TRBV5-4 and TRBJ1-2; TRBD1 matches at 9 bases. With 4 bases clipped from V and 4 bases from J, the junction kept 5 bases outside the gene matches. CDR3 size: 14 residues. Germline CDR1 and CDR2: SGHNT and YYREEE (reference sequence). In nucleotides, the CDR3 is TGTGCCAGCAGCCGAAACAGGGGGCCCTATGGCTACACCTTC. This encodes CASSRNRGPYGYTF.

The chain links TRBV28 to TRBJ2-7; 7 bases align to TRBD2. Germline CDR1 and CDR2: MDHEN and SYDVKM. The ends lost 6 bases at V and 4 bases at J; junction bases unmatched: 15. This CDR3 is built from 16 residues. CDR3 nucleotides: TGTGCCAGCAGCCTACCGGTGAGGGAGGGACTATACGAGCAGTACTTC. This codes for CASSLPVREGLYEQYF.

The chain employs TRBV29-1 and TRBJ2-5; D is uncertain. V lost 2 bases, J lost 1 base, and 8 bases lay in between. CDR3 length: 13 amino acids. Germline V lookup: CDR1 SQVTM, CDR2 ANQGSEA. CDR3 coding DNA: TGCAGCGTTGAATGGGGTTTCCAAGAGACCCAGTACTTC. Translating gives CSVEWGFQETQYF.

The chain recombines TRBV4-1 with TRBJ2-7, with a weak D call TRBD2 (5 bases). CDR3 length: 13 amino acids. Germline V gene data show CDR1 as MGHRA and CDR2 as YSYEKL. V lost 5 bases, J lost 2 bases, and 10 bases lay in between. In nucleotides, the CDR3 is TGCGCCAGCAGCTTACGGGGAACCTACGAGCAGTACTTC. Its translation is CASSLRGTYEQYF.

J is TRBJ1-1 and V is TRBV11-3; D gene ambiguous. CDR1 is SGHNT and CDR2 is YENEEA in the germline V gene. The CDR3 covers 15 residues. Trimming left V 5 bases short and J 0 bases short, with 13 bases between. This CDR3 reads CASSVGRRMNTEAFF. The CDR3 nucleotides are TGTGCCAGCAGCGTTGGACGGCGAATGAACACTGAAGCTTTCTTT.

V gene TRBV2 combines with J gene TRBJ2-7; D ambiguous. Germline V gene lookup returns CDR1 SNHLY and CDR2 FYNNEI. This CDR3 has 11 residues. The V and J ends lost 8 bases and 6 bases respectively, with 11 bases between them. CDR3 in DNA: TGTGCCAGCGGACCTCGGGTCGAGCAGTACTTC. Translating gives CASGPRVEQYF.

V and J are TRBV29-1 and TRBJ2-7, with D tentatively TRBD2 (6 bases). Looked up from germline, CDR1 is SQVTM and CDR2 is ANQGSEA. Between the trimmed V and J ends, which lost 6 bases and 0 bases, there was a span of 15 bases. The CDR3 is made up of 14 amino acids. CDR3 sequence (DNA): TGCAGCGTCCTAGGGCGGGGAAGCTCCTACGAGCAGTACTTC. Encoded protein: CSVLGRGSSYEQYF.

The CDR3 loop reads CASTPWVIAGETDTQYF. In DNA form, the CDR3 reads TGTGCCAGTACCCCCTGGGTCATAGCGGGAGAGACAGATACGCAGTATTTT. V gene TRBV28 combines with J gene TRBJ2-3; 9 bases match TRBD2. Trimming at V came to 9 bases and at J to 3 bases, leaving 16 bases not matched to a gene. This CDR3 region has 17 residues. Per the germline V gene, CDR1 is MDHEN and CDR2 is SYDVKM.